Listed here are 9 T cell receptor beta chains from one sample, sequenced in a study of T cell responses to AZD1222 COVID-19 vaccine. The data were produced by immunoSEQ multiplex PCR, yet TCRdb's version contains in-frame clones alone and is incomplete. Of 25,000 or so clones listed, around 93% are singletons. Specimen: peripheral blood, collected 28 days after the second AZD1222 dose. The receptors shown here come from an adult who received the AZD1222 COVID-19 vaccine.

The rearrangement joins TRBV7-2 to TRBJ2-4, with D unclear. CDR3 length: 13 residues. Trimming left V 4 bases short and J 7 bases short, with 11 bases between. Per germline, CDR1 SGHTA and CDR2 FQGNSA. CDR3 coding DNA: TGTGCCAGCAGCTCTCTTAGCCCGAACATTCAGTACTTC. Translating it yields CASSSLSPNIQYF.

The chain has TRBV27 and TRBJ2-3, with 7 bases fitting TRBD2. Germline assignment: CDR1 MNHEY and CDR2 SMNVEV (reference sequence). CDR3 length equals 14 residues. J was trimmed by 0 bases and V by 6 bases; bases with no gene match: 3. The CDR3 is CASRLAVSTDTQYF. In DNA form, the CDR3 reads TGTGCCAGCAGGCTAGCGGTTAGCACAGATACGCAGTATTTT.

J is TRBJ1-1 and V is TRBV29-1, with 7 bases identical to TRBD1. The length of the CDR3 is 14 residues. Trimming took 5 bases from V and 0 from J; bases not matched to a gene: 6. Germline V gene lookup returns CDR1 SQVTM and CDR2 ANQGSEA. This chain's CDR3 is CSVKTQGVNTEAFF. CDR3 coding DNA: TGCAGCGTTAAAACCCAGGGGGTGAACACTGAAGCTTTCTTT.

The chain joins TRBV7-2 to TRBJ2-7, with a weak D call TRBD1 (7 bases). Germline CDR1 and CDR2: SGHTA and FQGNSA. The V end was cut by 2 bases, the J end by 7 bases, with 21 bases between. The CDR3 is 16 amino acids. In DNA, the CDR3 is TGTGCCAGCAGCTTAAGGCCCGCAGGGGGGTCGGGAGAGCAGTACTTC. Residues: CASSLRPAGGSGEQYF.

This chain joins TRBV7-6 and TRBJ1-5; tentative D call: TRBD1 (6 bases). Germline CDR1 and CDR2: SGHVS and FNYEAQ. The V end lost 1 base, the J end lost 0 bases, and 16 bases lay between the germline ends. The CDR3 is made up of 18 amino acids. CDR3 in DNA: TGTGCCAGCAGCTTAGTAAGTTGGGGGGCTGATAGCAATCAGCCCCAGCATTTT. Protein sequence: CASSLVSWGADSNQPQHF.

This chain joins TRBV7-9 and TRBJ1-2; TRBD1 might be the D (6 bases). The length of the CDR3 is 13 residues. The V end lost 1 base, the J end lost 8 bases, and 11 bases lay between the germline ends. The germline V gene has CDR1 SEHNR and CDR2 FQNEAQ (reference sequence). CDR3: CASSLGQDGGYTF. CDR3 DNA sequence: TGTGCCAGCAGCTTAGGACAGGATGGCGGCTACACCTTC.

The rearrangement links TRBV5-1 to TRBJ2-7; 10 bases agree with TRBD2. Germline loops: CDR1 SGHRS, CDR2 YFSETQ. V shed 2 bases and J 6 bases; nucleotides not matched to a gene: 8. CDR3 length: 15 residues. The CDR3 region is CASSFGTSETSEQYF. In DNA, the CDR3 is TGCGCCAGCAGCTTCGGGACTAGCGAGACCTCCGAGCAGTACTTC.

V is TRBV5-3 and J is TRBJ2-1; a weak D match, TRBD1 (6 bases). TRBV5-3 is labeled an ORF, and its function is uncertain. V dropped 0 bases and J dropped 7 bases, with 14 bases sitting between them. The CDR3 has 15 residues. The CDR3 DNA follows: TGTGCCAGAAGCTTGGGTGGCAGGGGTAGAAATGAGCAGTTCTTC. It is translated as CARSLGGRGRNEQFF.

The chain uses TRBV18 and TRBJ2-1, with D unclear. Trimming pared 0 bases from V and 4 bases from J, leaving 4 bases between. The CDR3 is 13 residues long. Germline V lookup: CDR1 KGHSH, CDR2 LQKENI. The CDR3 reads CASSPPGYNEQFF. The CDR3 DNA is TGTGCCAGCTCACCACCAGGGTACAATGAGCAGTTCTTC.